One sample yielded the 25 T cell receptor beta chains listed below, sequenced in a study of blood T cell repertoires in COVID-19 (dated by TCRdb to 2020 to 2021). Library method: the immunoSEQ multiplex PCR assay. The clones in this table, taken by TCRdb from immuneACCESS, are in-frame only. Not every clone is retained; where verified, under half of the shortfall comes from an unresolved V gene, and the cause of the rest is unknown. This sample is represented by around 300,000 clones; 75% to 90% of them were singletons. The ten largest clones take up approximately 0.94% of the sample. The sample comprised peripheral blood. These receptors were taken from a woman aged 40 to 49 who had recovered from COVID-19.

V and J are TRBV28 and TRBJ2-1; tentative D call: TRBD2 (6 bases). The CDR3 has 15 amino acids. Per the germline V gene, CDR1 is MDHEN and CDR2 is SYDVKM. Trimming removed 7 bases from V and 2 bases from J, with 15 bases in between. The CDR3 DNA follows: TGTGCCAGCAAGAAACCGGGACTCACCTACAATGAGCAGTTCTTC. This translates into CASKKPGLTYNEQFF.

The rearrangement joins TRBV4-1 to TRBJ2-5; 9 nucleotides match TRBD2. Germline CDR1 MGHRA, CDR2 YSYEKL. The CDR3 totals 17 residues. V lost 4 bases, J lost 5 bases, and 14 bases stayed unmatched. CDR3 region: CASSPAGSGSLLETQYF. The DNA for the CDR3 is TGCGCCAGCAGCCCGGCAGGTAGCGGGAGTTTGTTGGAGACCCAGTACTTC.

This clone was seen only once. The rearrangement joins TRBV5-1 to TRBJ2-3, with D hard to call. The CDR3 is 14 residues long. Germline V CDR1 and CDR2: SGHRS, YFSETQ. Trimming took 0 bases from V and 2 from J, leaving 7 bases between them. The CDR3 region is CASSLDGSTDTQYF. DNA of the CDR3: TGCGCCAGCAGCTTGGACGGGTCCACAGATACGCAGTATTTT.

This chain connects TRBV19 to TRBJ2-2; 11 bases are shared with TRBD2. The CDR3 contains 18 residues. V shed 5 bases, J shed 5 bases, and the junction held 13 bases outside the gene matches. CDR1 LNHDA and CDR2 SQIVND come from the germline V gene (reference sequence). The DNA for the CDR3 is TGTGCCAGTAGTGCGCCTTCATATAGCGGGAGGGGGACCGGGGAGCTGTTTTTT. Protein: CASSAPSYSGRGTGELFF.

The V and J genes are TRBV3-1 (or the pseudogene TRBV3-2) and TRBJ2-1; 8 positions agree with TRBD2. Trimming took 1 base from V and 7 from J; bases not matched to a gene: 9. The germline V gene encodes CDR1 LGHDT and CDR2 YNNKEL (reference sequence). The CDR3 sequence is 16 residues long. This CDR3 reads CASSQGGGTSFNEQFF. DNA for the CDR3: TGTGCCAGCAGCCAAGGGGGCGGGACTAGTTTTAATGAGCAGTTCTTC.

The chain joins TRBV24-1 to TRBJ2-1; 9 bases fit TRBD2. The CDR3 is 17 amino acids. The ends lost 4 bases at V and 0 bases at J; junction bases unmatched: 6. Germline V CDR1 and CDR2: KGHDR, SFDVKD. CDR3 loop: CATSETSGRSSYNEQFF. The CDR3 nucleotides read TGTGCCACCAGTGAAACCAGCGGGAGGAGCTCCTACAATGAGCAGTTCTTC.

The chain is built from TRBV5-6 and TRBJ2-1; TRBD2 agrees at 7 bases. This CDR3 is built from 14 residues. V shed 0 bases and J 7 bases; nucleotides not matched to a gene: 4. Per germline, CDR1 SGHDT and CDR2 YYEEEE. CDR3 bases: TGTGCCAGCAGCTTGGGCGGGAGCTGGAATGAGCAGTTCTTC. Amino acids: CASSLGGSWNEQFF.

The chain employs TRBV4-1 and TRBJ2-5; 7 nucleotides agree with TRBD2. There are 15 residues in the CDR3. CDR1 and CDR2 (germline): MGHRA, YSYEKL. After removal of 1 base from V and 5 bases from J, the junction contained 7 bases not matched to a gene. DNA for the CDR3: TGCGCCAGCAGCCAAGGCCCAGGGAGGGACGAGACCCAGTACTTC. The encoded protein is CASSQGPGRDETQYF.

The chain is built from TRBV3-1 (or the pseudogene TRBV3-2) and TRBJ1-6; the D gene is possibly TRBD1 (6 bases). With 3 bases removed from V and 14 bases from J, the gap between germline ends came to 17 bases. This CDR3 comprises 14 residues. Per the germline V gene, CDR1 is LGHDT and CDR2 is YNNKEL (reference sequence). This CDR3 is CASSHAGGRRSLHF. The CDR3 DNA is TGTGCCAGCAGCCACGCCGGGGGGCGCAGGTCCCTCCACTTT.

This rearrangement joins TRBV28 to TRBJ1-3; unclear D gene. Germline CDR1 MDHEN, CDR2 SYDVKM. Between the trimmed V and J ends, which lost 2 bases and 4 bases, there was a span of 6 bases. This CDR3 comprises 13 residues. For the CDR3, the DNA is TGTGCCAGCAGTTTAAACATAGGAAACACCATATATTTT. This codes for CASSLNIGNTIYF.

J is TRBJ2-1 and V is TRBV19, with 7 bases identical to TRBD2. Germline CDR1 and CDR2: LNHDA and SQIVND (reference sequence). Germline trimming cut 5 bases from V and 8 bases from J; bases unmatched to any gene: 15. The CDR3 length is 16 residues. The CDR3 is CASSPWDPGGRHEQFF. The CDR3 DNA is TGTGCCAGTAGTCCATGGGACCCCGGGGGGAGGCATGAGCAGTTCTTC.

This clone was observed a single time. J is TRBJ2-7 and V is TRBV15; perhaps TRBD2 as D (6 bases). CDR1 is LNHNV and CDR2 is YYDKDF in the germline V gene (reference sequence). The CDR3 runs 16 residues. V lost 0 bases and J lost 0, with 12 bases in between. The CDR3 region has the DNA TGTGCCACCAGCAGAGAGCATCGGGGACTCTCCTACGAGCAGTACTTC. It codes for CATSREHRGLSYEQYF.

CDR3 sequence (DNA): TGTGCCAGCAGCCAACAAGACAACAGGGCAAGGAGCTACACCTTC. Its protein is CASSQQDNRARSYTF. The chain recombines TRBV7-9 with TRBJ1-2, with D tentatively TRBD1 (6 bases). The CDR3 is 15 residues long. Per the germline V gene, CDR1 is SEHNR and CDR2 is FQNEAQ (reference sequence). Trimming took 5 bases from V and 9 from J, leaving 22 bases between them.

Concerning this clone: The same CDR3 also results from other DNA sequences found in this sample. The rearrangement joins TRBV11-1 to TRBJ2-1; 12 bases agree with TRBD2. Germline CDR1 reads SGHAT; CDR2 reads FQDESV (reference sequence). The CDR3 is 16 residues long. V lost 2 bases, J lost 5 bases, and 4 bases stayed unmatched. The CDR3 is CASSLPSGRADNEQFF. As DNA, the CDR3 is TGTGCCAGCAGCTTACCTAGCGGGAGGGCCGACAATGAGCAGTTCTTC.

This clone was detected a few times. J is TRBJ2-7 and V is TRBV20-1; D remains unclear. CDR1 is DFQATT and CDR2 is SNEGSKA in the germline V gene (reference sequence). This CDR3 has 13 residues. V shed 3 bases and J shed 3 bases, with 12 bases lying between them. DNA of the CDR3: TGCAGTGCTAGTAAACAGAACTTCTACGAGCAGTACTTC. Its protein is CSASKQNFYEQYF.

The sample holds a few counts of this clone. This chain uses TRBV6-2 or TRBV6-3 with TRBJ1-5, with TRBD1 identical over 7 bases. The CDR3 length is 17 residues. Trimming removed 5 bases from V and 0 bases from J; junction bases left unmatched: 10. Germline CDR1 is MNHEY and CDR2 is SVGEGT. The CDR3 region has the DNA TGTGCCAGCAGTGCGTCCACCGGGACAGATAGCAATCAGCCCCAGCATTTT. It codes for CASSASTGTDSNQPQHF.

The V and J genes are TRBV19 and TRBJ2-7; 11 nucleotides line up with TRBD2. The CDR3 extends over 15 amino acids. The germline CDR1 and CDR2 sequences are LNHDA and SQIVND (reference sequence). V lost 7 bases, J lost 3 bases, and 8 bases stayed unmatched. DNA of the CDR3: TGTGCCAGTACTTCCGTAGCGGGAGGGGTCTACGAGCAGTACTTC. It specifies CASTSVAGGVYEQYF.

The sample holds a few counts of this clone. The rearrangement links TRBV5-5 to TRBJ2-2; TRBD1 is a possible D gene (5 bases). The CDR3 sequence is 15 residues long. CDR1 SGHKS and CDR2 YYEKEE come from the germline V gene (reference sequence). V dropped 1 base and J dropped 2 bases, with 9 bases sitting between them. The CDR3 DNA reads TGTGCCAGCAGCTTGAGGGGCGGCAACACCGGGGAGCTGTTTTTT. It translates to CASSLRGGNTGELFF.

The chain links TRBV18 to TRBJ2-5; 10 bases are a match to TRBD2. There are 15 residues in the CDR3. Germline assignment: CDR1 KGHSH and CDR2 LQKENI. Germline trimming cut 6 bases from V and 1 base from J; bases unmatched to any gene: 5. CDR3 coding DNA: TGTGCCAGCTCCCATCGGACTAGCGGCCAAGAGACCCAGTACTTC. It yields the protein CASSHRTSGQETQYF.

This clone came up once. The chain links TRBV3-1 (or the pseudogene TRBV3-2) to TRBJ1-1; maybe TRBD1 (5 bases). Trimming shortened V by 0 bases and J by 4 bases, and 15 bases separated the two germline ends. Germline CDR1 is LGHDT and CDR2 is YNNKEL (reference sequence). The CDR3 sequence is 16 residues long. CDR3 protein: CASSQDLAGRGTEAFF. The CDR3 region has the DNA TGTGCCAGCAGCCAAGATCTTGCCGGGAGGGGCACTGAAGCTTTCTTT.

This clone came up a few times. The chain joins TRBV19 to TRBJ1-1; 9 positions match TRBD1. The V gene's germline CDR1 is LNHDA and CDR2 SQIVND (reference sequence). Germline trimming cut 5 bases from V and 7 bases from J; bases unmatched to any gene: 11. The CDR3 runs 15 residues. CDR3 residues: CASSPEQGAQGEAFF. CDR3 sequence (DNA): TGTGCCAGTAGTCCAGAACAGGGGGCGCAGGGTGAAGCTTTCTTT.

CDR3 protein: CASSIWTGEVEQYF. CDR3 nucleotides: TGTGCCAGTAGTATCTGGACAGGGGAAGTCGAGCAGTACTTC. The rearrangement joins TRBV19 to TRBJ2-7, with TRBD1 identical over 9 bases. Germline CDR1 LNHDA, CDR2 SQIVND (reference sequence). Trimming cost V 3 bases and J 6 bases; bases outside gene matches: 6. The CDR3 totals 14 residues.

As for this clone: The sample contains more than one DNA sequence encoding this CDR3. V gene TRBV12-3 or TRBV12-4 combines with J gene TRBJ2-5, with D hard to call. Trimming removed 4 bases at V and 4 bases at J, with 4 bases between. The CDR3 sequence is 11 residues long. CDR3 protein: CASSSRETQYF. The CDR3, as DNA: TGTGCCAGCAGTTCCCGAGAGACCCAGTACTTC.

The chain carries TRBV30 and TRBJ1-1; D perhaps matches TRBD1 (5 bases). The CDR3 extends over 12 amino acids. V gave up 2 bases and J gave up 5 bases, with 9 bases separating them. Germline values: CDR1 GTSNPN, CDR2 SVGIG (reference sequence). The CDR3: CAWSRGGTEAFF. The CDR3 DNA is TGTGCCTGGAGTCGCGGGGGAACTGAAGCTTTCTTT.

The CDR3 here is CAISDGLETQYF. The DNA of the CDR3 is TGTGCCATCAGTGATGGCTTGGAGACCCAGTACTTC. The chain recombines TRBV10-3 with TRBJ2-5; D uncertain. V lost 3 bases and J 5 bases, leaving 7 bases between the germline ends. CDR1 is ENHRY, CDR2 SYGVKD, per germline. There are 12 residues in the CDR3.